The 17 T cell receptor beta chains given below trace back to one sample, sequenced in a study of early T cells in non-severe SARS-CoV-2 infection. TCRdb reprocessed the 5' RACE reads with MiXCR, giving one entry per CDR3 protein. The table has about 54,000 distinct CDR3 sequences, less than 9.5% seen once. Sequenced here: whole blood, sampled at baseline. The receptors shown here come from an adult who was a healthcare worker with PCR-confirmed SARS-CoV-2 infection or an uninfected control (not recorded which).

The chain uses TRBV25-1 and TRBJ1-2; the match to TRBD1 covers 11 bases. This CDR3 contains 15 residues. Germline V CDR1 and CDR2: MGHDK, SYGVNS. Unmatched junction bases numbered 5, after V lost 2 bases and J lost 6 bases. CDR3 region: CASSERGQGDDGYTF. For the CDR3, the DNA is TGTGCCAGCAGTGAACGGGGACAGGGGGACGATGGCTACACCTTC.

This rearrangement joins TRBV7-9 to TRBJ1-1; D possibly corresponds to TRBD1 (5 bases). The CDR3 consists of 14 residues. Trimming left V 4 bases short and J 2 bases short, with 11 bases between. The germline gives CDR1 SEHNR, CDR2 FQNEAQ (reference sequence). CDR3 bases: TGTGCCAGCAGCTCGACAGAAAAAAACACTGAAGCTTTCTTT. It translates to CASSSTEKNTEAFF.

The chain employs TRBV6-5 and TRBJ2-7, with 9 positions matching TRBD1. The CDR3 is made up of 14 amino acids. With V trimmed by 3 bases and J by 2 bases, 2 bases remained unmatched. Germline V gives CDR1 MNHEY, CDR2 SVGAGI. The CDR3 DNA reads TGTGCCAGCAGTTATGGACAGGGGACCTACGAGCAGTACTTC. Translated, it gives CASSYGQGTYEQYF.

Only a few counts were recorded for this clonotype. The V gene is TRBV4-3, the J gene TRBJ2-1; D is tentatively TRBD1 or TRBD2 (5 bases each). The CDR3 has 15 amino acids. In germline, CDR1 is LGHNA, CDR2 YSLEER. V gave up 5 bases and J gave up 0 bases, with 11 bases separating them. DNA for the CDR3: TGCGCCAGCAGCACAGAGGGGCTCTCCTACAATGAGCAGTTCTTC. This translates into CASSTEGLSYNEQFF.

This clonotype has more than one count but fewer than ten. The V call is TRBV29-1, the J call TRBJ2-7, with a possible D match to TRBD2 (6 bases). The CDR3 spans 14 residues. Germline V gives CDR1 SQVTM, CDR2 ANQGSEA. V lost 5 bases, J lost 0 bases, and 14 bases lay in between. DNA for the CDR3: TGCAGCGTTCACGGGACTTCTACCTCCTACGAGCAGTACTTC. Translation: CSVHGTSTSYEQYF.

CDR3 nucleotide sequence: TGTGCCAGCAGTTCGACCGCGGATGGCACCTACGAGCAGTACTTC. Residues: CASSSTADGTYEQYF. The chain employs TRBV6-5 and TRBJ2-7; D not resolved. Per germline, CDR1 MNHEY and CDR2 SVGAGI. The CDR3 extends over 15 amino acids. Trimming cost V 4 bases and J 2 bases, with 15 bases left between them.

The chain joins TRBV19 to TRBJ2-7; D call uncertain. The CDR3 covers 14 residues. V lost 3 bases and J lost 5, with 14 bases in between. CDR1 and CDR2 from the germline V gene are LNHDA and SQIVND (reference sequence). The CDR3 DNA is TGTGCCAGTAGTATTCGGCAGCCTCCTGACGAGCAGTACTTC. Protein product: CASSIRQPPDEQYF.

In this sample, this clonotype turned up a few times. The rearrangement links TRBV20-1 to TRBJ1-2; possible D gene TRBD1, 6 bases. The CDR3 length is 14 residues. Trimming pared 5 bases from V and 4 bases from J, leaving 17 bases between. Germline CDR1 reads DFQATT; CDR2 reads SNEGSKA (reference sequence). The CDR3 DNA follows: TGCAGTGCTCGAGCCGGGGGGGGCGGCTATGGCTACACCTTC. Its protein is CSARAGGGGYGYTF.

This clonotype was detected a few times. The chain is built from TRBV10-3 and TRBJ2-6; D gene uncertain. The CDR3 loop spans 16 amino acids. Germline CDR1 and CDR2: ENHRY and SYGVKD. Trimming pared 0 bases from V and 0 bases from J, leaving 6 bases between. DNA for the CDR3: TGTGCCATCAGTGAGTCGCAAGTCTCTGGGGCCAACGTCCTGACTTTC. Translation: CAISESQVSGANVLTF.

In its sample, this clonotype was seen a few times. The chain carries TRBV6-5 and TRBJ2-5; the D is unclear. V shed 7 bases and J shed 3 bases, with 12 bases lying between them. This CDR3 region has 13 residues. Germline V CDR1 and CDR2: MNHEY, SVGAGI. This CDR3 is CASKMTIKETQYF. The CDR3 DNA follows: TGTGCCAGCAAGATGACCATAAAAGAGACCCAGTACTTC.

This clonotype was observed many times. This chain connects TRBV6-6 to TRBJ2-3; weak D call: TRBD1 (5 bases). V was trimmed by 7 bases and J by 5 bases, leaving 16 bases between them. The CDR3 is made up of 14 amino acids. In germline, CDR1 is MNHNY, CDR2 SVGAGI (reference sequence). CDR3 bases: TGTGCCAGCACCCCTCGACAGACTCGAGATACGCAGTATTTT. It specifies CASTPRQTRDTQYF.

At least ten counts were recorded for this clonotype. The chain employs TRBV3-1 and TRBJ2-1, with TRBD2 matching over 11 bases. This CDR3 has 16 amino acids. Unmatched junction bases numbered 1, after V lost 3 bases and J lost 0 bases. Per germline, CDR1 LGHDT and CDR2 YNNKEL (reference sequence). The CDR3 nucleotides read TGTGCCAGCAGCCAGGGACTAGCGGACTCCTACAATGAGCAGTTCTTC. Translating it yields CASSQGLADSYNEQFF.

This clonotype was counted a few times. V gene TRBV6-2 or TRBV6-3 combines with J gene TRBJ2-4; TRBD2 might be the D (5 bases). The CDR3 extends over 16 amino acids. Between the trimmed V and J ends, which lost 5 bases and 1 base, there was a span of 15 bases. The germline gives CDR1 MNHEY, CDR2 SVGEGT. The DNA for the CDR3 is TGTGCCAGCAGTCGCGGGCCCCCACTCGCCAAAAACATTCAGTACTTC. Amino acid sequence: CASSRGPPLAKNIQYF.

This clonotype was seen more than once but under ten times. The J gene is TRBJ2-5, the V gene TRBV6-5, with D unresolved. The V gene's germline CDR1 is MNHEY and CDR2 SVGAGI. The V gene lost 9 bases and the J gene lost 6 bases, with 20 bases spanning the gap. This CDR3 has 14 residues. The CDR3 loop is CASSTLSAPQTQYF. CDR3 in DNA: TGTGCCAGTAGTACCCTCTCGGCCCCCCAGACCCAGTACTTC.

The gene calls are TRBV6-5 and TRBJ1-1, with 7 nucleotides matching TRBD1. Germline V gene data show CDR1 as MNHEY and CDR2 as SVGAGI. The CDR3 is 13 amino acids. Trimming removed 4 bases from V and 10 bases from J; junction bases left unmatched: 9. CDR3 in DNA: TGTGCCAGCAGTTTACAGGGGACCGTCGGAGCTTTCTTT. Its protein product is CASSLQGTVGAFF.

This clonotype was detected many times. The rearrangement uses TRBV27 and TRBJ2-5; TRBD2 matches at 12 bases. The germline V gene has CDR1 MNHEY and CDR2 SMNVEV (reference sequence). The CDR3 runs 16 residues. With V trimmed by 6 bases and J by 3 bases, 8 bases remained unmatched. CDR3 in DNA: TGTGCCAGCAGACTAACATGGACTAGCGGGAAAGAGACCCAGTACTTC. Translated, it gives CASRLTWTSGKETQYF.

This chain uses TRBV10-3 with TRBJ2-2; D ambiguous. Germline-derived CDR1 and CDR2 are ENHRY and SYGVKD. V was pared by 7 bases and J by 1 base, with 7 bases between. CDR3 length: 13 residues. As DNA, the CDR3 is TGTGCCATCATGGGAATGAACACCGGGGAGCTGTTTTTT. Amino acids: CAIMGMNTGELFF.